The 31 T cell receptor beta chains below were found in one sample sequenced in a study. MiXCR, run by TCRdb on the 5' RACE reads, gives a single entry per CDR3 protein. The profile shows about 32,000 distinct CDR3 sequences, 25% to 30% of them singletons. Treg sorting used a CD4+CD25+CD127-/low gate. Sequenced input: tumor-infiltrating Tregs sorted from the breast tumor. The source is a female donor with breast cancer.

The CDR3 loop is CASSFASGWDKNIQYF. CDR3 DNA: TGTGCCAGCAGTTTTGCTTCGGGGTGGGACAAAAACATTCAGTACTTC. The chain carries TRBV12-3 or TRBV12-4 and TRBJ2-4, with a tentative D call TRBD2 (5 bases). V was shortened by 3 bases and J by 3 bases, with 15 bases between the two germline ends. The CDR3 totals 16 residues.

The V and J genes are TRBV6-4 and TRBJ2-3, with a weak D call TRBD1 (7 bases). The germline CDR1 and CDR2 sequences are MRHNA and SNTAGT. Trimming pared 3 bases from V and 3 bases from J, leaving 13 bases between. The CDR3 covers 15 residues. The CDR3 loop is CASSEGRGATDTQYF. The CDR3 DNA reads as TGTGCCAGCAGTGAAGGCAGGGGGGCTACAGATACGCAGTATTTT.

This clonotype was seen many times. The V and J genes are TRBV20-1 and TRBJ1-1, with TRBD1 matching over 8 bases. Germline trimming cut 4 bases from V and 5 bases from J; bases unmatched to any gene: 12. This CDR3 is built from 15 residues. CDR1 DFQATT and CDR2 SNEGSKA come from the germline V gene (reference sequence). CDR3: CSANGGQDGRTEAFF. CDR3 in DNA: TGCAGTGCTAACGGGGGACAGGATGGGAGGACTGAAGCTTTCTTT.

The rearrangement links TRBV27 to TRBJ2-1, with D unresolved. The CDR3 is 12 residues long. Germline CDR1 reads MNHEY; CDR2 reads SMNVEV (reference sequence). V lost 6 bases and J lost 1, with 4 bases in between. For the CDR3, the DNA is TGTGCCAGCAGATTTTCCTACAATGAGCAGTTCTTC. The encoded protein is CASRFSYNEQFF.

The chain combines TRBV9 with TRBJ1-6; perhaps TRBD1 as D (6 bases). The CDR3 has 14 amino acids. Trimming shortened V by 7 bases and J by 7 bases, and 15 bases separated the two germline ends. Germline loops: CDR1 SGDLS, CDR2 YYNGEE. The CDR3 spells CASGKQGRNSPLHF. The CDR3, as DNA: TGTGCCAGCGGGAAACAGGGTCGGAATTCACCCCTCCACTTT.

Many counts were recorded for this clonotype. This chain joins TRBV4-1 and TRBJ2-3; the D is unclear. Germline CDR1 reads MGHRA; CDR2 reads YSYEKL. V was trimmed by 1 base and J by 2 bases, leaving 13 bases between them. The CDR3 contains 16 residues. Here the CDR3 DNA reads TGCGCCAGCAGCCAAGTCGACTTGGGCTTCACAGATACGCAGTATTTT. Amino acids: CASSQVDLGFTDTQYF.

This clonotype was seen ten or more times. This chain connects TRBV4-1 to TRBJ1-1, with D possibly TRBD1 on 6 matching bases. Trimming pared 7 bases from V and 4 bases from J, leaving 10 bases between. Germline values: CDR1 MGHRA, CDR2 YSYEKL. The CDR3 spans 12 residues. The chain's CDR3 is CASTGGGTEAFF. The CDR3 region has the DNA TGCGCCAGCACCGGAGGGGGCACTGAAGCTTTCTTT.

The sample holds one count of this clonotype. A much larger clone lies one base from this, so it may be a read error. The missing conserved phenylalanine or tryptophan at the end of this CDR3 makes a read error likely. This chain uses TRBV12-3 or TRBV12-4 with TRBJ2-7; D tentatively fits TRBD1 or TRBD2 (5 bases each). The CDR3 spans 13 residues. V lost 2 bases and J lost 4, with 9 bases in between. CDR3 nucleotide sequence: TGTGCCAGCAGTTTATCCGGGGCTTACGAGCAGTACCTC. This sequence encodes CASSLSGAYEQYL.

Only a few counts were recorded for this clonotype. This rearrangement joins TRBV6-6 to TRBJ2-1; TRBD2 aligns across 10 bases. This CDR3 contains 14 residues. V lost 6 bases to trimming and J lost 7 bases; unmatched junction nucleotides: 6. From germline, CDR1 is MNHNY and CDR2 SVGAGI (reference sequence). The CDR3 loop is CASRGLASRNEQFF. The CDR3 DNA reads TGTGCCAGCAGGGGACTAGCGAGTCGGAATGAGCAGTTCTTC.

This clonotype has a handful of counts. The rearrangement links TRBV6-5 to TRBJ1-5; D unclear. Trimming removed 8 bases from V and 7 bases from J, with 3 bases in between. CDR1 and CDR2 from the germline V gene are MNHEY and SVGAGI. The CDR3 length is 9 residues. CDR3 region: CASGQPQHF. CDR3 DNA sequence: TGTGCCAGCGGACAGCCCCAGCATTTT.

This CDR3 is CASSLSLVDGDEQFF. For the CDR3, the DNA is TGTGCCAGCAGCTTAAGCCTAGTGGATGGGGATGAGCAGTTCTTC. The chain couples TRBV7-3 to TRBJ2-1; D is undetermined. Per the germline V gene, CDR1 is SGHTA and CDR2 is FQGTGA. V was shortened by 1 base and J by 8 bases, with 15 bases between the two germline ends. The CDR3 consists of 15 residues.

This clonotype has just a few counts. This chain links TRBV9 with TRBJ2-1, with 7 bases matching TRBD2. This CDR3 has 15 amino acids. Per the germline V gene, CDR1 is SGDLS and CDR2 is YYNGEE. V was pared by 0 bases and J by 7 bases, with 7 bases of the junction left unmatched. The CDR3 bases are TGTGCCAGCAGCGTAGCGAGGACTAGAGGGAATGAGCAGTTCTTC. As protein: CASSVARTRGNEQFF.

This clonotype has ten or more counts. The chain combines TRBV7-9 with TRBJ2-1; 10 bases align to TRBD2. The germline V gene encodes CDR1 SEHNR and CDR2 FQNEAQ (reference sequence). The CDR3 extends over 16 amino acids. V gave up 6 bases and J gave up 4 bases; unmatched junction bases: 9. In nucleotides, the CDR3 is TGTGCCAGCAGTCCCCGGACTAGCGGAACTTACAATGAGCAGTTCTTC. Its translation is CASSPRTSGTYNEQFF.

This clonotype has ten or more counts. The chain combines TRBV6-6 with TRBJ1-5, with TRBD1 as a possible D gene (5 bases). The CDR3 totals 14 residues. Germline loops: CDR1 MNHNY, CDR2 SVGAGI (reference sequence). The V end lost 6 bases, the J end lost 6 bases, and 15 bases lay between the germline ends. CDR3 residues: CASSPGVSGQPQHF. The CDR3 region has the DNA TGTGCCAGCAGCCCGGGGGTCTCCGGTCAGCCCCAGCATTTT.

The table lists this clonotype with many counts. This sequence joins TRBV12-3 or TRBV12-4 and TRBJ1-1; possibly TRBD1 for D (5 bases). Deletions cut 4 bases from V and 5 bases from J, with 14 bases between. The CDR3 runs 14 residues. The CDR3 DNA reads as TGTGCCAGCAGTTACGGCCTGGAGGGGACTGAAGCTTTCTTT. It translates to CASSYGLEGTEAFF.

With respect to this clonotype: One junction end does not reproduce the germline sequence, and a read error may be involved. The gene calls are TRBV6-2 or TRBV6-3 and TRBJ1-1, with D perhaps matching TRBD1 (5 bases). The CDR3 extends over 14 amino acids. Germline V CDR1 and CDR2: MNHEY, SVGEGT. The CDR3 loop is CASERGRVNTEASF. DNA for the CDR3: TGTGCCAGCGAGAGGGGACGTGTGAACACTGAAGCTTCCTTT.

As to this clonotype: A much larger clone lies a single base off, so this may be a read error. V usage is TRBV12-3 or TRBV12-4 and J usage is TRBJ2-2, with 12 bases lining up with TRBD2. With V trimmed by 6 bases and J by 6 bases, 11 bases remained unmatched. This CDR3 spans 17 amino acids. This CDR3 reads CASSLLTSGGIPGELFF. The CDR3 DNA follows: TGTGCCAGCAGCCTACTGACTAGCGGGGGCATTCCCGGGGAGCTGTTTTTT.

This chain connects TRBV30 to TRBJ1-5, with D tentatively TRBD1 (5 bases). V was trimmed by 4 bases and J by 5 bases, leaving 12 bases between them. CDR3 length equals 13 residues. The germline CDR1 and CDR2 sequences are GTSNPN and SVGIG (reference sequence). CDR3 DNA: TGTGCCTGGAACCGGGACCCTTATCAGCCCCAGCATTTT. Translating it yields CAWNRDPYQPQHF.

The chain employs TRBV23-1 and TRBJ2-7; 11 bases fit TRBD2. TRBV23-1 has ORF status, its function being uncertain. V was clipped by 0 bases and J by 3 bases; unmatched bases: 13. This CDR3 is built from 19 residues. Here the CDR3 DNA reads TGCGCCAGCAGTCAATCGAGGCTAGCGGGAGGTAGGGTTGACTACGAGCAGTACTTC. Its protein product is CASSQSRLAGGRVDYEQYF.

The chain has TRBV6-5 and TRBJ1-1, with a tentative D call TRBD1 (6 bases). The CDR3 contains 16 residues. V was pared by 6 bases and J by 0 bases, with 17 bases between. The V gene's germline CDR1 is MNHEY and CDR2 SVGAGI. CDR3 bases: TGTGCCAGCAGCTCTATACATACAGGGATGAACACTGAAGCTTTCTTT. This sequence encodes CASSSIHTGMNTEAFF.

In its sample, this clonotype was seen many times. A read error may produce the germline difference seen at one junction end. The chain is built from TRBV7-9 and TRBJ2-7; 9 nucleotides agree with TRBD2. Germline assignment: CDR1 SEHNR and CDR2 FQNEAQ (reference sequence). The CDR3 extends over 12 amino acids. The CDR3: CASSLAGDEQYF. The DNA for the CDR3 is TGTGCCAGCAGTTTAGCGGGAGACGAGCAGTACTTC.

As to this clonotype: With a much larger clone just one base away, this may be a read error. The gene calls are TRBV12-3 or TRBV12-4 and TRBJ1-1, with 8 bases that match TRBD1. The CDR3 is 13 residues long. The J segment lost 4 bases and the V segment lost 6 bases, leaving 4 bases of the junction unmatched. The CDR3 DNA reads TGTGCCAGCAGAGACACAGGGGGCACTGAAGCTTTCTTT. Translating gives CASRDTGGTEAFF.

This chain links TRBV2 with TRBJ1-2; D perhaps matches TRBD1 (5 bases). Germline values: CDR1 SNHLY, CDR2 FYNNEI. The CDR3 consists of 17 residues. Between the trimmed V and J ends, which lost 5 bases and 5 bases, there was a span of 24 bases. The CDR3 region is CASSPMAGFGTTYGYTF. CDR3 DNA: TGTGCCAGCAGTCCAATGGCGGGTTTCGGGACTACGTATGGCTACACCTTC.

Comments on this clonotype: One end of the junction fails to match germline, which may point to a read error. The chain recombines TRBV2 with TRBJ2-7; D gene uncertain. The CDR3 sequence is 14 residues long. Germline lookup yields CDR1 SNHLY and CDR2 FYNNEI. The CDR3 loop reads CASREFGKIYEQYF. The CDR3 bases are TGTGCCAGCCGTGAATTTGGGAAGATCTACGAGCAGTACTTC.

This clonotype was seen ten or more times. The J gene is TRBJ1-1, the V gene TRBV5-1; the match to TRBD1 covers 9 bases. The CDR3 contains 15 residues. Germline-derived CDR1 and CDR2 are SGHRS and YFSETQ. After removal of 4 bases from V and 3 bases from J, the junction contained 7 bases not matched to a gene. This CDR3 reads CASSIGQGWDTEAFF. DNA for the CDR3: TGCGCCAGCAGCATAGGACAGGGGTGGGACACTGAAGCTTTCTTT.

This clonotype showed up just a few times. This sequence joins TRBV5-1 and TRBJ1-1; 7 positions match TRBD1. The length of the CDR3 is 16 residues. V lost 0 bases and J lost 5; bases outside the gene matches: 10. Germline lookup yields CDR1 SGHRS and CDR2 YFSETQ. The CDR3: CASSLASTGVGTEAFF. The CDR3 nucleotides read TGCGCCAGCAGCTTGGCCTCCACAGGGGTAGGGACTGAAGCTTTCTTT.

This clonotype has just a few counts. This chain connects TRBV6-5 to TRBJ2-1; 8 bases are shared with TRBD2. The CDR3 loop spans 15 amino acids. The junction had 10 bases not matched to a gene; V was cut back by 6 bases and J by 6 bases. The germline V gene has CDR1 MNHEY and CDR2 SVGAGI. The CDR3 bases are TGTGCCAGCAGACACGGGAGGGGGGGCATCAATGAGCAGTTCTTC. Amino acid sequence: CASRHGRGGINEQFF.

In the case of this clonotype: One base away lies a much larger clone, so this may be a sequencing read error. The rearrangement links TRBV20-1 to TRBJ1-1, with D uncertain. Per the germline V gene, CDR1 is DFQATT and CDR2 is SNEGSKA (reference sequence). The CDR3 spans 11 residues. The CDR3 is CSAPRPTEASF. The CDR3 bases are TGCAGTGCCCCTCGCCCTACTGAAGCTTCCTTT.

CDR3 sequence: CSASSPGKNIQYF. In DNA, the CDR3 is TGCAGTGCTAGTTCGCCAGGCAAAAACATTCAGTACTTC. The chain carries TRBV20-1 and TRBJ2-4, with D uncertain. V gave up 3 bases and J gave up 3 bases, with 9 bases separating them. Germline assignment: CDR1 DFQATT and CDR2 SNEGSKA (reference sequence). This CDR3 is built from 13 residues.

There are a few counts of this clonotype. The J gene is TRBJ2-7, the V gene TRBV2; 8 nucleotides line up with TRBD2. Germline loops: CDR1 SNHLY, CDR2 FYNNEI. V shed 8 bases and J 2 bases; nucleotides not matched to a gene: 5. This CDR3 region has 13 residues. The CDR3: CASESGGTYEQYF. The CDR3 DNA reads TGTGCCAGCGAAAGCGGGGGAACCTACGAGCAGTACTTC.

The gene calls are TRBV12-3 or TRBV12-4 and TRBJ2-3; 9 bases fit TRBD1. J gave up 0 bases and V 5 bases, and 6 bases lay outside the gene matches. There are 16 residues in the CDR3. CDR3 coding DNA: TGTGCCAGCAGTGTCGACAGGGGGATGAGCACAGATACGCAGTATTTT. Protein: CASSVDRGMSTDTQYF.